This T cell receptor beta chain was observed in a study of T cell changes during pregnancy in multiple sclerosis. This table comes from immunoSEQ multiplex PCR, and its TCRdb copy is limited to in-frame clones, with some not included. The sample records over 40,000 clones, 80% to 90% being singletons. The V gene's germline CDR1 is LNHDA and CDR2 SQIVND (reference sequence). The CDR3 length is 18 residues. The trim removed 6 bases at V and 7 bases at J, leaving 18 bases unmatched. The chain uses TRBV19 and TRBJ2-2; 9 bases are shared with TRBD2. The sequence derives from a female donor in good health, enrolled as a control in a pregnancy study. The specimen comprised peripheral blood, sampled in the first trimester of pregnancy. Written as DNA, the CDR3 is TGTGCCAGTAGCCCATTGGGGCCTAGCGGGGCCCCAGGCGGGGAGCTGTTTTTT. The encoded protein is CASSPLGPSGAPGGELFF.